This passage covers 26 T cell receptor beta chains from one sample sequenced in a study of Ad26.COV2.S vaccination and SARS-CoV-2 variants. Treatment of the sample: over 15 received Ad26.COV2.S at low or high dose, single or two shots; five or six received placebo; per-sample allocation not given. Sampling happened 63 days after the first vaccine or placebo injection. The method was immunoSEQ multiplex PCR; TCRdb's version includes in-frame clones alone and lacks a portion of them. Altogether roughly 500,000 clones are present, roughly nine tenths being singletons, with the ten largest covering 2.5% to 3%. The material sequenced was peripheral blood, taken in a trial of Ad26.COV2.S vaccine versus placebo. These receptors were collected from a person aged 18-60 years who received the Ad26.COV2.S COVID-19 vaccine or a placebo.

The chain links TRBV5-5 to TRBJ1-2; D possibly corresponds to TRBD1 (6 bases). There are 16 residues in the CDR3. Trimming pared 4 bases from V and 0 bases from J, leaving 16 bases between. CDR1 and CDR2 (germline): SGHKS, YYEKEE (reference sequence). The CDR3 nucleotides are TGTGCCAGCAGCCCCTTTACAGGGTTAACTAACTATGGCTACACCTTC. Amino acid sequence: CASSPFTGLTNYGYTF. The complete variable domain, with remaining parts taken from reference TRBV5-5 and TRBJ1-2, reads DAGVTQSPTHLIKTRGQQVTLRCSPISGHKSVSWYQQVLGQGPQFIFQYYEKEERGRGNFPDRFSARQFPNYSSELNVNALLLGDSALYLCASSPFTGLTNYGYTFGSGTRLTVV.

This chain links TRBV7-2 with TRBJ2-7; the match to TRBD2 covers 8 bases. The CDR3 spans 15 residues. Germline V gene sequence: CDR1 SGHTA, CDR2 FQGNSA. The V gene end was trimmed by 5 bases and the J gene end by 3 bases; junction bases not matched to a gene: 9. The CDR3 sequence: CASSISGDGYYEQYF. The CDR3 bases are TGTGCCAGCAGCATTAGCGGGGATGGGTACTACGAGCAGTACTTC.

This rearrangement joins TRBV2 to TRBJ1-2; no clear D gene. V dropped 3 bases and J dropped 3 bases, with 20 bases sitting between them. Germline V CDR1 and CDR2: SNHLY, FYNNEI. The CDR3 has 17 residues. CDR3 DNA: TGTGCCAGCAGTGATTCCCTCTCCTTTCCGAGTGACTATGGCTACACCTTC. It specifies CASSDSLSFPSDYGYTF.

The chain is built from TRBV19 and TRBJ2-3, with 11 nucleotides matching TRBD2. V lost 5 bases, J lost 5 bases, and 12 bases stayed unmatched. From germline, CDR1 is LNHDA and CDR2 SQIVND (reference sequence). CDR3 size: 17 residues. CDR3 sequence (DNA): TGTGCCAGTAGTGCATACCCAATAGCGGGAGGGGTAGATACGCAGTATTTT. It encodes CASSAYPIAGGVDTQYF.

The chain combines TRBV28 with TRBJ1-2; no clear D gene. V lost 5 bases and J lost 9, with 16 bases in between. Germline assignment: CDR1 MDHEN and CDR2 SYDVKM. The CDR3 runs to 13 residues. The chain's CDR3 is CASSQGWGDRYTF. Written as DNA, the CDR3 is TGTGCCAGCAGTCAAGGGTGGGGAGACCGCTACACCTTC.

The J gene is TRBJ1-1, the V gene TRBV5-1; D is unclear. The V gene lost 4 bases and the J gene lost 6 bases, with 13 bases spanning the gap. Per the germline V gene, CDR1 is SGHRS and CDR2 is YFSETQ. This CDR3 comprises 13 residues. The CDR3: CASSLDPSSEAFF. The CDR3 nucleotides are TGCGCCAGCAGCCTCGATCCGTCTTCTGAAGCTTTCTTT.

The rearrangement joins TRBV4-2 to TRBJ1-6; a weak D match, TRBD1 (6 bases). Trimming took 3 bases from V and 7 from J, leaving 13 bases between them. CDR3 length: 15 residues. Germline V gives CDR1 LGHNA, CDR2 YNFKEQ. CDR3 in DNA: TGTGCCAGCAGCCAGGAGGGACACGAGAATTCACCCCTCCACTTT. Encoded protein: CASSQEGHENSPLHF.

V usage is TRBV24-1 and J usage is TRBJ2-1, with 8 bases identical to TRBD1. The germline V gene encodes CDR1 KGHDR and CDR2 SFDVKD. CDR3 length: 16 residues. Trimming cost V 3 bases and J 6 bases; bases outside gene matches: 9. CDR3 in DNA: TGTGCCACCAGTGATCTCGACAGGGGTGATGGCAATGAGCAGTTCTTC. Amino acid sequence: CATSDLDRGDGNEQFF.

In this sample, this clone turned up once. This chain joins TRBV7-8 and TRBJ1-5; D remains ambiguous. Germline assignment: CDR1 SGHVS and CDR2 FQNEAQ. V gave up 2 bases and J gave up 6 bases, with 8 bases separating them. This CDR3 spans 13 amino acids. The CDR3 DNA reads as TGTGCCAGCAGCTTAAGGATTACTCAGCCCCAGCATTTT. This sequence encodes CASSLRITQPQHF.

The J gene is TRBJ1-2, the V gene TRBV30; D remains ambiguous. Per the germline V gene, CDR1 is GTSNPN and CDR2 is SVGIG (reference sequence). V lost 4 bases, J lost 6 bases, and 15 bases lay in between. CDR3 length equals 13 residues. For the CDR3, the DNA is TGTGCCTGGAATTGGAAGGGTTTGGATGGCTACACCTTC. Translated: CAWNWKGLDGYTF. The variable domain in full, with the rest retrieved from reference TRBV30 and TRBJ1-2, is SQTIHQWPATLVQPVGSPLSLECTVEGTSNPNLYWYRQAAGRGLQLLFYSVGIGQISSEVPQNLSASRPQDRQFILSSKKLLLSDSGFYLCAWNWKGLDGYTFGSGTRLTVV.

This rearrangement joins TRBV19 to TRBJ1-4, with a tentative D call TRBD1 (5 bases). Germline V lookup: CDR1 LNHDA, CDR2 SQIVND (reference sequence). Trimming left V 5 bases short and J 5 bases short, with 21 bases between. The CDR3 runs 17 residues. CDR3 loop: CASSPVKARAGNEKLFF. The CDR3, as DNA: TGTGCCAGTAGTCCGGTGAAGGCCCGGGCAGGGAATGAAAAACTGTTTTTT. The entire variable domain, with the rest obtained from reference TRBV19 and TRBJ1-4, is as follows: DGGITQSPKYLFRKEGQNVTLSCEQNLNHDAMYWYRQDPGQGLRLIYYSQIVNDFQKGDIAEGYSVSREKKESFPLTVTSAQKNPTAFYLCASSPVKARAGNEKLFFGSGTQLSVL.

The rearrangement links TRBV12-3 or TRBV12-4 to TRBJ1-2, with a possible D match to TRBD1 (6 bases). V lost 1 base and J 10 bases, leaving 13 bases between the germline ends. There are 13 residues in the CDR3. As DNA, the CDR3 is TGTGCCAGCAGTTTAGAAAACAGGGTTGTCTACACCTTC. Translating gives CASSLENRVVYTF.

The chain combines TRBV27 with TRBJ1-2; no clear D. Germline CDR1 reads MNHEY; CDR2 reads SMNVEV (reference sequence). The CDR3 covers 13 residues. V gave up 2 bases and J gave up 7 bases, with 11 bases separating them. The DNA for the CDR3 is TGTGCCAGCAGTTTACAGCCTCTCGGTGGCTACACCTTC. It is translated as CASSLQPLGGYTF.

This sequence joins TRBV6-2 or TRBV6-3 and TRBJ1-4, with D tentatively TRBD1 (5 bases). The CDR3 is made up of 16 amino acids. Per germline, CDR1 MNHEY and CDR2 SVGEGT. Trimming removed 1 base from V and 8 bases from J, with 17 bases in between. CDR3 amino acids: CASSYFSTVAGEKLFF. Written as DNA, the CDR3 is TGTGCCAGCAGTTACTTCTCGACAGTAGCAGGAGAAAAACTGTTTTTT.

The rearrangement links TRBV6-5 to TRBJ1-3; unclear D gene. Germline V gene lookup returns CDR1 MNHEY and CDR2 SVGAGI. The CDR3 contains 11 residues. Trimming left V 11 bases short and J 4 bases short, with 9 bases between. The CDR3 here is CASPSGNTIYF. The CDR3 DNA reads as TGTGCCTCCCCCTCCGGAAACACCATATATTTT.

The chain employs TRBV2 and TRBJ1-1; possibly TRBD1 for D (6 bases). Germline V gene sequence: CDR1 SNHLY, CDR2 FYNNEI. CDR3 length: 13 residues. Between the trimmed V and J ends, which lost 4 bases and 5 bases, there was a span of 11 bases. The CDR3 here is CASSAGDGTEAFF. The CDR3, as DNA: TGTGCCAGCAGTGCAGGGGATGGTACTGAAGCTTTCTTT.

This clone was found once. The CDR3 nucleotides are TGTGCCAGCAGTCCGACCTTCAGGGAGTTAGGCTATGGCTACACCTTC. Translating gives CASSPTFRELGYGYTF. V gene TRBV28 combines with J gene TRBJ1-2, with D perhaps matching TRBD1 (5 bases). V was cut by 5 bases and J by 4 bases, with 20 bases left in between. This CDR3 has 16 residues. Germline V gene sequence: CDR1 MDHEN, CDR2 SYDVKM.

The chain uses TRBV19 and TRBJ1-3; TRBD1 is a possible D gene (6 bases). Germline-derived CDR1 and CDR2 are LNHDA and SQIVND (reference sequence). Deletions cut 7 bases from V and 4 bases from J, with 11 bases between. This CDR3 region has 13 residues. The CDR3 region has the DNA TGTGCCAGTACCAATACAGGGGGAAACACCATATATTTT. Its translation: CASTNTGGNTIYF.

The chain combines TRBV27 with TRBJ2-4; D is ambiguous. With 1 base removed from V and 0 bases from J, the gap between germline ends came to 10 bases. The CDR3 consists of 16 residues. Germline V gene lookup returns CDR1 MNHEY and CDR2 SMNVEV (reference sequence). The CDR3 is CASSLYYELAKNIQYF. The CDR3 DNA reads TGTGCCAGCAGTTTATACTACGAGCTAGCCAAAAACATTCAGTACTTC.

V gene TRBV7-2 combines with J gene TRBJ2-5, with 7 bases matching TRBD2. The V gene end was trimmed by 2 bases and the J gene end by 9 bases; junction bases not matched to a gene: 9. Germline CDR1 reads SGHTA; CDR2 reads FQGNSA. CDR3 length: 14 residues. Here the CDR3 DNA reads TGTGCCAGCAGCTTAACCCTAGCGGCGCTTGCCCAGTACTTC. Protein: CASSLTLAALAQYF.

The rearrangement uses TRBV5-6 and TRBJ2-6, with TRBD1 matching 8 bases. The CDR3 runs 17 residues. Germline V CDR1 and CDR2: SGHDT, YYEEEE. V was clipped by 2 bases and J by 2 bases; unmatched bases: 6. This CDR3 reads CASSFGRGLAGANVLTF. CDR3 in DNA: TGTGCCAGCAGCTTTGGCAGGGGGCTAGCTGGGGCCAACGTCCTGACTTTC.

This chain connects TRBV20-1 to TRBJ2-2; no reliable D call. V was clipped by 3 bases and J by 0 bases, with 8 bases between them. The CDR3 is 14 residues long. Germline V gene lookup returns CDR1 DFQATT and CDR2 SNEGSKA (reference sequence). For the CDR3, the DNA is TGCAGTGCTAGTCCGTTGACGAACACCGGGGAGCTGTTTTTT. Its protein product is CSASPLTNTGELFF.

The genes are TRBV21-1 and TRBJ2-7; TRBD2, the table's D call, lacks a check against the DNA. TRBV21-1 is classified as a pseudogene. The CDR3 is 16 amino acids. The CDR3 is CASSKKYGGRINEQYV. The CDR3 coding sequence is TGTGCCAGCAGCAAAAAGTATGGTGGGAGAATCAACGAGCAGTACGTC.

The chain employs TRBV5-4 and TRBJ1-6; 7 positions match TRBD1. Germline-derived CDR1 and CDR2 are SGHNT and YYREEE (reference sequence). The junction had 2 bases not matched to a gene; V was cut back by 4 bases and J by 7 bases. The CDR3 is made up of 13 amino acids. CDR3 bases: TGTGCCAGCAGCCGACAGGGAAATTCACCCCTCCACTTT. It encodes CASSRQGNSPLHF.

For the CDR3, the DNA is TGTGCCATCAGTGGAGACAGAGTTTACACAGATACGCAGTATTTT. Translation: CAISGDRVYTDTQYF. The gene calls are TRBV10-3 and TRBJ2-3, with D maybe TRBD1 (5 bases). Germline V CDR1 and CDR2: ENHRY, SYGVKD. The V end lost 4 bases, the J end lost 2 bases, and 13 bases lay between the germline ends. This CDR3 contains 15 residues.

The genes are TRBV3-1 (or the pseudogene TRBV3-2) and TRBJ1-1, with D perhaps matching TRBD1 (5 bases). V was pared by 4 bases and J by 1 base, with 16 bases between. The CDR3 extends over 16 amino acids. Looked up from germline, CDR1 is LGHDT and CDR2 is YNNKEL (reference sequence). The CDR3 region is CASSRWGGVENTEAFF. The CDR3 DNA reads as TGTGCCAGCAGCCGTTGGGGGGGTGTGGAGAACACTGAAGCTTTCTTT.